This passage covers 32 T cell receptor beta chains from one sample sequenced in a study of blood T cells in healthy people across ages. A J-beta primer mix and a sample-barcoded 5' primer were used in a second PCR of roughly 7 to 12 cycles. TCRdb called the 5' RACE reads again in MiXCR, with one record for every CDR3 protein. The sample carries 1.4 million to 1.5 million distinct CDR3 sequences, 42% recorded once. Sequencing was carried out using blood. These receptors came from a woman between 18 and 30 years old in good health.

The chain couples TRBV4-2 to TRBJ2-5, with D perhaps being TRBD1 or TRBD2 (5 bases each). Per the germline V gene, CDR1 is LGHNA and CDR2 is YNFKEQ. The length of the CDR3 is 15 residues. V was shortened by 0 bases and J by 3 bases, with 11 bases between the two germline ends. The chain's CDR3 is CASSQDRDREETQYF. DNA for the CDR3: TGTGCCAGCAGCCAAGATCGGGACCGAGAAGAGACCCAGTACTTC.

CDR3 residues: CASSSNDGSSGANVLTF. The CDR3 nucleotides read TGTGCCAGCAGCTCAAACGATGGGAGCTCTGGGGCCAACGTCCTGACTTTC. The chain uses TRBV5-5 and TRBJ2-6; TRBD2 is a possible D gene (5 bases). Germline V gene sequence: CDR1 SGHKS, CDR2 YYEKEE (reference sequence). The CDR3 is made up of 17 amino acids. Trimming removed 3 bases from V and 0 bases from J, with 13 bases in between.

This clonotype was picked up many times. The V call is TRBV9, the J call TRBJ2-7; no definite D call. Germline CDR1 SGDLS, CDR2 YYNGEE. CDR3 length: 12 residues. V shed 5 bases and J shed 0 bases, with 6 bases lying between them. CDR3 residues: CASSINSYEQYF. The CDR3 DNA follows: TGTGCCAGCAGTATAAACTCCTACGAGCAGTACTTC.

This clonotype showed up just a few times. The chain recombines TRBV20-1 with TRBJ2-5; 8 nucleotides match TRBD1. The V and J ends lost 2 bases and 2 bases, in that order; junction bases with no gene match: 10. The germline V gene has CDR1 DFQATT and CDR2 SNEGSKA (reference sequence). The CDR3 covers 16 residues. CDR3 coding DNA: TGCAGTGCTAGACCAACCGGACAGGGCAGGCAAGAGACCCAGTACTTC. This gives the protein CSARPTGQGRQETQYF.

This clonotype has a count of ten or more. The chain links TRBV12-3 or TRBV12-4 to TRBJ2-1; 9 positions agree with TRBD2. CDR3 length: 15 amino acids. Trimming removed 1 base from V and 5 bases from J; junction bases left unmatched: 3. CDR3 residues: CASSLGSGSHNEQFF. The CDR3 coding sequence is TGTGCCAGCAGTTTAGGTAGCGGGAGTCACAATGAGCAGTTCTTC.

V is TRBV20-1 and J is TRBJ2-7, with a weak D call TRBD1 (6 bases). CDR1 and CDR2 from the germline V gene are DFQATT and SNEGSKA (reference sequence). This CDR3 has 16 residues. V shed 2 bases and J shed 7 bases, with 24 bases lying between them. In DNA form, the CDR3 reads TGCAGTGCTAGATCAACGACGGGCCTAGGGGGAAATGAGCAGTACTTC. Amino acid sequence: CSARSTTGLGGNEQYF.

The genes are TRBV7-9 and TRBJ1-5; possibly TRBD1 for D (5 bases). Germline V gene lookup returns CDR1 SEHNR and CDR2 FQNEAQ (reference sequence). The CDR3 covers 16 residues. V was shortened by 1 base and J by 4 bases, with 14 bases between the two germline ends. The CDR3 sequence: CASSLGGTAQNQPQHF. The CDR3 DNA is TGTGCCAGCAGCTTAGGGGGGACGGCCCAGAATCAGCCCCAGCATTTT.

The rearrangement uses TRBV20-1 and TRBJ1-5, with D hard to call. The CDR3 is 11 amino acids. Germline lookup yields CDR1 DFQATT and CDR2 SNEGSKA (reference sequence). With 5 bases removed from V and 9 bases from J, the gap between germline ends came to 11 bases. The CDR3 DNA sequence: TGCAGTGCTGTTCACCGGGGGCCCCAGCATTTT. This sequence encodes CSAVHRGPQHF.

This chain connects TRBV4-1 to TRBJ1-3, with D possibly matching TRBD1 (5 bases). The V gene's germline CDR1 is MGHRA and CDR2 YSYEKL. CDR3 size: 16 residues. V gave up 3 bases and J gave up 0 bases, with 12 bases separating them. The CDR3 region is CASSQSDRPSGNTIYF. The CDR3 region has the DNA TGCGCCAGCAGCCAGTCAGACAGACCCTCTGGAAACACCATATATTTT.

CDR3 loop: CASSIAERELFF. CDR3 coding DNA: TGCGCCAGCAGCATCGCCGAGCGGGAGCTGTTTTTT. This chain joins TRBV5-1 and TRBJ2-2, with unresolved D. Deletions cut 4 bases from V and 9 bases from J, with 10 bases between. Germline V gives CDR1 SGHRS, CDR2 YFSETQ. This CDR3 has 12 amino acids.

The chain is built from TRBV5-1 and TRBJ2-7; D is perhaps TRBD2 (6 bases). CDR1 is SGHRS, CDR2 YFSETQ, per germline. Trimming removed 4 bases at V and 3 bases at J, with 20 bases between. The CDR3 is made up of 16 amino acids. The CDR3 loop is CASSGGAGNRDYEQYF. DNA for the CDR3: TGCGCCAGCAGCGGAGGGGCAGGGAACCGAGACTACGAGCAGTACTTC.

CDR3: CASSRNGQGAAGELFF. The DNA for the CDR3 is TGCGCCAGCAGCCGAAATGGACAGGGGGCGGCCGGGGAGCTGTTTTTT. J is TRBJ2-2 and V is TRBV5-1, with 11 bases identical to TRBD1. CDR1 SGHRS and CDR2 YFSETQ come from the germline V gene. The CDR3 spans 16 residues. The J segment lost 6 bases and the V segment lost 4 bases, leaving 8 bases of the junction unmatched.

There are a few counts of this clonotype. V and J are TRBV7-2 and TRBJ2-5; D gene ambiguous. Trimming left V 3 bases short and J 5 bases short, with 10 bases between. CDR1 and CDR2 (germline): SGHTA, FQGNSA. The CDR3 loop spans 13 amino acids. The CDR3 DNA is TGTGCCAGCAGCTTCTCGGACCGGGAGACCCAGTACTTC. Its translation is CASSFSDRETQYF.

CDR3 coding DNA: TGTGCCACCGGCGGAGTATTGGACACTGAAGCTTTCTTT. Its protein is CATGGVLDTEAFF. The chain combines TRBV7-2 with TRBJ1-1; D is ambiguous. Per germline, CDR1 SGHTA and CDR2 FQGNSA. This CDR3 is built from 13 residues. Trimming cost V 10 bases and J 3 bases, with 15 bases left between them.

The V and J genes are TRBV10-3 and TRBJ2-7; D is unclear. This CDR3 comprises 13 residues. Deletions cut 10 bases from V and 2 bases from J, with 15 bases between. CDR1 is ENHRY and CDR2 is SYGVKD in the germline V gene. CDR3 nucleotides: TGTGCCACTACGGCGGAACGAACCTACGAGCAGTACTTC. Protein product: CATTAERTYEQYF.

This clonotype has a handful of counts. The V and J genes are TRBV5-1 and TRBJ2-6; D ambiguous. This CDR3 has 16 residues. Trimming removed 0 bases from V and 0 bases from J, with 7 bases in between. Germline V CDR1 and CDR2: SGHRS, YFSETQ. CDR3 DNA: TGCGCCAGCAGCTTGGTGGGCAGCTCTGGGGCCAACGTCCTGACTTTC. Translation gives CASSLVGSSGANVLTF.

The chain combines TRBV20-1 with TRBJ1-3; D not resolved. Germline V gene data show CDR1 as DFQATT and CDR2 as SNEGSKA (reference sequence). The CDR3 runs to 14 residues. V dropped 3 bases and J dropped 0 bases, with 9 bases sitting between them. The CDR3 sequence: CSASGSTSGNTIYF. CDR3 DNA: TGCAGTGCTAGCGGGTCTACCTCTGGAAACACCATATATTTT.

This clonotype was found a few times. The rearrangement uses TRBV20-1 and TRBJ2-7; TRBD2 might be the D (6 bases). The ends were cut back, 5 bases at V and 1 base at J, with 12 bases in the middle. Germline V gene lookup returns CDR1 DFQATT and CDR2 SNEGSKA (reference sequence). This CDR3 contains 13 residues. The CDR3 DNA follows: TGCAGTGCTGGGGAGCGGGTTTCCTACGAGCAGTACTTC. This encodes CSAGERVSYEQYF.

This clonotype was counted between two and nine times. V usage is TRBV5-1 and J usage is TRBJ2-1; D is unclear. Looked up from germline, CDR1 is SGHRS and CDR2 is YFSETQ. The CDR3 covers 12 residues. V shed 7 bases and J shed 2 bases, with 7 bases lying between them. The CDR3 region has the DNA TGCGCCAGCTTCCGTGCCTACAATGAGCAGTTCTTC. Its protein is CASFRAYNEQFF. The entire variable domain, with the rest obtained from reference TRBV5-1 and TRBJ2-1, is as follows: KAGVTQTPRYLIKTRGQQVTLSCSPISGHRSVSWYQQTPGQGLQFLFEYFSETQRNKGNFPGRFSGRQFSNSRSEMNVSTLELGDSALYLCASFRAYNEQFFGPGTRLTVL.

The V gene is TRBV6-2 or TRBV6-3, the J gene TRBJ2-1, with 7 bases fitting TRBD2. V gave up 7 bases and J gave up 2 bases; unmatched junction bases: 20. The CDR3 is 19 residues long. The germline CDR1 and CDR2 sequences are MNHEY and SVGEGT. This chain's CDR3 is CASTRAGLAASLAYNEQFF. Written as DNA, the CDR3 is TGTGCCAGCACCCGAGCAGGGCTAGCGGCATCCCTGGCCTACAATGAGCAGTTCTTC.

This sequence joins TRBV23-1 and TRBJ2-3; D may be TRBD2 (6 bases). TRBV23-1 carries the ORF label, with uncertain function. CDR3 length: 15 residues. Trimming stripped 7 bases from V and 5 bases from J, with 19 bases between. CDR3 DNA: TGCGCCAGCAAATGTTACGGGAGCCGGAGAGATACGCAGTATTTT. Translating gives CASKCYGSRRDTQYF.

Notes on this clonotype: Being one base from a much bigger clone, this may be a read error. The genes are TRBV29-1 and TRBJ1-2; unclear D gene. Germline V gene lookup returns CDR1 SQVTM and CDR2 ANQGSEA. The CDR3 spans 13 residues. V dropped 4 bases and J dropped 4 bases, with 13 bases sitting between them. CDR3 loop: CSVVHSGSYGYTF. The CDR3 DNA is TGCAGCGTTGTCCACTCTGGGAGCTATGGCTACACCTTC.

This clonotype was found a few times. The chain is built from TRBV28 and TRBJ2-7; TRBD2 is a possible D gene (6 bases). CDR3 length: 16 amino acids. V was shortened by 4 bases and J by 6 bases, with 22 bases between the two germline ends. Germline V gene lookup returns CDR1 MDHEN and CDR2 SYDVKM. CDR3 amino acids: CASSSQAGGTPGEQYF. The CDR3 DNA is TGTGCCAGCAGTTCCCAGGCCGGGGGTACCCCTGGCGAGCAGTACTTC.

DNA for the CDR3: TGCGCCAGCAGCTTGGTCGCTCAGGGGACCATATATTTT. It specifies CASSLVAQGTIYF. J is TRBJ1-3 and V is TRBV5-1, with D maybe TRBD1 (6 bases). CDR3 length: 13 amino acids. The germline gives CDR1 SGHRS, CDR2 YFSETQ. V shed 0 bases and J shed 10 bases, with 11 bases lying between them.

This chain links TRBV5-1 with TRBJ2-3; D not certain. V was shortened by 0 bases and J by 2 bases, with 10 bases between the two germline ends. The CDR3 contains 15 residues. The germline gives CDR1 SGHRS, CDR2 YFSETQ. The DNA of the CDR3 is TGCGCCAGCAGCTTGGTGGGTCCGAACACAGATACGCAGTATTTT. Its protein product is CASSLVGPNTDTQYF. The variable domain in full, with the rest retrieved from reference TRBV5-1 and TRBJ2-3, is KAGVTQTPRYLIKTRGQQVTLSCSPISGHRSVSWYQQTPGQGLQFLFEYFSETQRNKGNFPGRFSGRQFSNSRSEMNVSTLELGDSALYLCASSLVGPNTDTQYFGPGTRLTVL.

This chain links TRBV20-1 with TRBJ1-1; perhaps TRBD1 as D (6 bases). Per germline, CDR1 DFQATT and CDR2 SNEGSKA (reference sequence). Trimming took off 6 bases at V and 1 base at J, with 12 bases between the two ends. This CDR3 contains 13 residues. The CDR3 spells CSAGGPGNTEAFF. In nucleotides, the CDR3 is TGCAGTGCCGGGGGCCCAGGGAACACTGAAGCTTTCTTT.

The gene calls are TRBV20-1 and TRBJ2-7; 9 bases are a match to TRBD2. Trimming cost V 4 bases and J 3 bases; bases outside gene matches: 7. The CDR3 extends over 14 amino acids. CDR1 DFQATT and CDR2 SNEGSKA come from the germline V gene (reference sequence). CDR3: CSATGGLAYYEQYF. DNA for the CDR3: TGCAGTGCTACCGGGGGACTAGCCTACTACGAGCAGTACTTC.

This chain joins TRBV20-1 and TRBJ2-5, with 11 bases aligning to TRBD1. V dropped 5 bases and J dropped 7; count of bases not matched to a gene: 3. The germline gives CDR1 DFQATT, CDR2 SNEGSKA (reference sequence). The CDR3 sequence is 12 residues long. CDR3 sequence (DNA): TGCAGTGCTTATGGACAGGGGGCGACCCAGTACTTC. As protein: CSAYGQGATQYF.

This clonotype was recorded a few times. J is TRBJ1-1 and V is TRBV20-1; D is possibly TRBD1 (6 bases). CDR1 DFQATT and CDR2 SNEGSKA come from the germline V gene (reference sequence). V lost 2 bases and J lost 0, with 13 bases in between. This CDR3 is 15 amino acids long. CDR3 in DNA: TGCAGTGCTAGAAACGTCAGGGGCTTGAACACTGAAGCTTTCTTT. Amino acid sequence: CSARNVRGLNTEAFF.

Ten or more counts support this clonotype. This chain joins TRBV7-2 and TRBJ2-7, with TRBD2 identical over 9 bases. The CDR3 contains 15 residues. Per germline, CDR1 SGHTA and CDR2 FQGNSA. V was clipped by 1 base and J by 4 bases; unmatched bases: 5. The DNA for the CDR3 is TGTGCCAGCAGCTTAGATCCTAGCGGGGCGTACGAGCAGTACTTC. Its protein is CASSLDPSGAYEQYF.

This sequence joins TRBV6-2 or TRBV6-3 and TRBJ2-2; 10 bases map to TRBD2. The CDR3 totals 16 residues. Germline V gene sequence: CDR1 MNHEY, CDR2 SVGEGT. The J segment lost 9 bases and the V segment lost 0 bases, leaving 7 bases of the junction unmatched. CDR3 sequence (DNA): TGTGCCAGCAGTTACTCCCCTAGCGGGGGAAGCAGGGAGCTGTTTTTT. Encoded protein: CASSYSPSGGSRELFF.

The rearrangement uses TRBV6-4 and TRBJ1-2, with 8 bases matching TRBD1. This CDR3 contains 13 residues. V lost 10 bases to trimming and J lost 3 bases; unmatched junction nucleotides: 7. CDR1 is MRHNA, CDR2 SNTAGT, per germline. This CDR3 reads CATPTGVYYGYTF. DNA of the CDR3: TGTGCCACCCCGACAGGGGTTTACTATGGCTACACCTTC.